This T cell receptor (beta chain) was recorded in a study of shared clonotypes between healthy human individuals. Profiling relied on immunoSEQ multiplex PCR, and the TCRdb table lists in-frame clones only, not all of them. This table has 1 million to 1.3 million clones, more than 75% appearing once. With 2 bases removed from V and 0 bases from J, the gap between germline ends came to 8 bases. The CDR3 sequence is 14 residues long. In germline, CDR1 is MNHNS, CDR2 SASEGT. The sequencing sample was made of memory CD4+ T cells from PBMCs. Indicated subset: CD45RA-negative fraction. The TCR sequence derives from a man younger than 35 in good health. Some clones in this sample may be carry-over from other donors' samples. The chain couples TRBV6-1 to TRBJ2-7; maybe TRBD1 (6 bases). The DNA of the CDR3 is TGTGCCAGCAGTGAAAGGACAGCCTCCTACGAGCAGTACTTC. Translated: CASSERTASYEQYF.